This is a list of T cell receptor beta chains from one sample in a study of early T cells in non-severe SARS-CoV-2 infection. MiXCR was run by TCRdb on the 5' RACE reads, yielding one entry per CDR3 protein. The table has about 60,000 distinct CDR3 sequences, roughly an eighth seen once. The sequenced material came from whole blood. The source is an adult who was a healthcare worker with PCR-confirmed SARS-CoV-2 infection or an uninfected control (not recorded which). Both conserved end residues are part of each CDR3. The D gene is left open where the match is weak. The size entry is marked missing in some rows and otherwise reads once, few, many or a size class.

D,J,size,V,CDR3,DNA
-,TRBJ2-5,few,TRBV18,CASSPLFGETQYF,TGTGCCAGCTCACCACTTTTCGGCGAGACCCAGTACTTC
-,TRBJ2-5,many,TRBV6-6,CASSNKETQYF,TGTGCCAGCAGTAATAAAGAGACCCAGTACTTC
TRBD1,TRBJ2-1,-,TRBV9,CASSTGQGSYNEQFF,TGTGCCAGCAGCACGGGACAGGGGTCCTACAATGAGCAGTTCTTC
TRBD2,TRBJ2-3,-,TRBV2,CASSEPGLASTDTQYF,TGTGCCAGCAGTGAACCGGGACTAGCTAGCACAGATACGCAGTATTTT
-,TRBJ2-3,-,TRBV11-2,CASSLATVTDTQYF,TGTGCCAGCAGCTTAGCCACAGTCACAGATACGCAGTATTTT
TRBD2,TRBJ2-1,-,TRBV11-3,CASSLDSSGVGVEQFF,TGTGCCAGCAGCTTAGATTCTAGCGGGGTCGGGGTTGAGCAGTTCTTC
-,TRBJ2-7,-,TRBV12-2,CASRLGPGRGDEQYF,TGTGCAAGTCGCCTCGGGCCAGGGAGAGGGGACGAGCAGTACTTC
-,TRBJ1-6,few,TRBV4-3,CASSQGSRWSSPLHF,TGCGCCAGCAGCCAAGGGTCCCGATGGAGTTCACCCCTCCACTTT
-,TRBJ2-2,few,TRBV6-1,CASSEYDARWTGELFF,TGTGCCAGCAGTGAATATGACGCGCGGTGGACCGGGGAGCTGTTTTTT
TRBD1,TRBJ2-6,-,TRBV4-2,CASTTGLSGANVLTF,TGTGCCAGCACGACAGGGCTCTCTGGGGCCAACGTCCTGACTTTC
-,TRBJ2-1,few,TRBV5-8,CASSPIRSPRNEQFF,TGTGCCAGCAGCCCGATTCGATCTCCTCGGAATGAGCAGTTCTTC
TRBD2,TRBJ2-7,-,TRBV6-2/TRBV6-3,CATSKSGGSYEQYF,TGTGCCACCTCAAAAAGCGGGGGATCCTACGAGCAGTACTTC
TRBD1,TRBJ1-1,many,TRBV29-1,CSVAGQGGTEAFF,TGCAGCGTTGCGGGACAGGGAGGGACTGAAGCTTTCTTT
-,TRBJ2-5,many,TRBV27,CASRHSRETQYF,TGTGCCAGCCGACATAGCCGAGAGACCCAGTACTTC
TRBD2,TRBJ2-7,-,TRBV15,CATSPRGVAGEKYF,TGTGCCACCAGCCCCCGAGGGGTAGCGGGAGAAAAGTACTTC
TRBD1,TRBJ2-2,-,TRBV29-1,CSARGQGVPNTGELFF,TGCAGCGCCAGGGGACAGGGTGTCCCAAACACCGGGGAGCTGTTTTTT
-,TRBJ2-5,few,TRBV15,CATSRAPDISKAQYF,TGTGCCACCAGCAGAGCCCCCGACATAAGCAAGGCCCAGTACTTC
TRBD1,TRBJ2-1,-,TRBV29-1,CSVEGTGYYNEQFF,TGCAGCGTTGAGGGGACAGGGTACTACAATGAGCAGTTCTTC
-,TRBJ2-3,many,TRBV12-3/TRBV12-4,CASSPWITDTQYF,TGTGCCAGCAGCCCATGGATCACAGATACGCAGTATTTT
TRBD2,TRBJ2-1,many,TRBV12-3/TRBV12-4,CASSSQLAGANNEQFF,TGTGCCAGCAGCTCTCAACTAGCGGGGGCCAACAATGAGCAGTTCTTC
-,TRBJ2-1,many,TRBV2,CASSWDKSSYNEQFF,TGTGCCAGCAGTTGGGACAAGAGCTCCTACAATGAGCAGTTCTTC
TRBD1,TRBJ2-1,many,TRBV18,CASSQGTGDNEQFF,TGTGCCAGCTCACAAGGGACAGGGGACAATGAGCAGTTCTTC
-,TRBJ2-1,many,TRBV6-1,CASSEWTFNEQFF,TGTGCCAGCAGTGAATGGACCTTCAATGAGCAGTTCTTC
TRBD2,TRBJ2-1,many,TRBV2,CASSVGSTSGRAAHEQFF,TGTGCCAGCAGTGTAGGGTCGACTAGCGGGAGGGCGGCCCATGAGCAGTTCTTC
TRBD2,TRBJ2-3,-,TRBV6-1,CASSPAGSGRSSPSTDTQYF,TGTGCCAGCAGCCCGGCGGGGAGCGGGAGGTCCTCACCTAGCACAGATACGCAGTATTTT
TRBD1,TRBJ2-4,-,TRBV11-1,CASSLITGGSGRNIQYF,TGTGCCAGCAGCTTGATTACAGGGGGCTCGGGAAGAAACATTCAGTACTTC
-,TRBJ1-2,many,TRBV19,CASTERWGGWNYGYTF,TGTGCCAGTACCGAACGATGGGGAGGGTGGAACTATGGCTACACCTTC
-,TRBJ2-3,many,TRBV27,CASSRDSTDTQYF,TGTGCCAGCAGCCGAGATAGCACAGATACGCAGTATTTT
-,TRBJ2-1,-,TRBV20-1,CSARDHASSYNEQFF,TGCAGTGCTAGAGATCACGCTAGCTCCTACAATGAGCAGTTCTTC
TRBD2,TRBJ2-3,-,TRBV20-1,CSARELAGMTSTDTQYF,TGCAGTGCTAGAGAACTAGCGGGTATGACTAGCACAGATACGCAGTATTTT
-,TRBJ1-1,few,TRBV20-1,CSAREGQREAFF,TGCAGTGCTAGAGAAGGGCAGCGTGAAGCTTTCTTT
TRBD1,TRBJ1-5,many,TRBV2,CASSSTGGKQPQHF,TGTGCCAGCAGCTCGACAGGGGGCAAGCAGCCCCAGCATTTT
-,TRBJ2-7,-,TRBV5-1,CATLRDTLYEQYF,TGCGCCACTCTGCGGGACACACTCTACGAGCAGTACTTC
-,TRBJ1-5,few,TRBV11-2,CASSSNGQTNQPQHF,TGTGCCAGCAGCTCCAATGGACAGACCAATCAGCCCCAGCATTTT
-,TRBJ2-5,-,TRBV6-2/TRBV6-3,CASKRKEQVETQYF,TGTGCCAGCAAAAGGAAGGAGCAGGTGGAGACCCAGTACTTC
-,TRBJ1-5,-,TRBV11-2,CASSLVASANSNQPQHF,TGTGCCAGCAGCTTAGTAGCTTCAGCGAATAGCAATCAGCCCCAGCATTTT
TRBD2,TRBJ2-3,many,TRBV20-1,CSRSGGATDTQYF,TGCAGTCGTAGCGGGGGGGCCACAGATACGCAGTATTTT
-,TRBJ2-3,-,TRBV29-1,CSVALQGNPGDTQYF,TGCAGCGTCGCTTTACAGGGCAATCCGGGAGATACGCAGTATTTT
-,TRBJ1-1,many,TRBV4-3,CASSQVAMNTEAFF,TGCGCCAGCAGCCAAGTGGCCATGAACACTGAAGCTTTCTTT
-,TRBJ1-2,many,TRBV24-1,CATSDRGYGYTF,TGTGCCACCTCCGACAGAGGCTATGGCTACACCTTC